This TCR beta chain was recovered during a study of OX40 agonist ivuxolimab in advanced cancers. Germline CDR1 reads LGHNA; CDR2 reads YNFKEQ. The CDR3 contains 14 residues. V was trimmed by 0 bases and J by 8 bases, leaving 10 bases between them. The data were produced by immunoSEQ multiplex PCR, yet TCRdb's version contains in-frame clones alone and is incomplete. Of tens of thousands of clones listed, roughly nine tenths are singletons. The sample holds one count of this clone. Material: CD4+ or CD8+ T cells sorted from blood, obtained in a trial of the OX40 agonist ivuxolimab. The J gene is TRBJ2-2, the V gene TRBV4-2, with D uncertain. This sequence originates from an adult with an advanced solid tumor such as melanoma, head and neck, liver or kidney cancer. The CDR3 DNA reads TGTGCCAGCAGCCAAGATCCGCTGGTGGGGGAGCTGTTTTTT. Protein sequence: CASSQDPLVGELFF.